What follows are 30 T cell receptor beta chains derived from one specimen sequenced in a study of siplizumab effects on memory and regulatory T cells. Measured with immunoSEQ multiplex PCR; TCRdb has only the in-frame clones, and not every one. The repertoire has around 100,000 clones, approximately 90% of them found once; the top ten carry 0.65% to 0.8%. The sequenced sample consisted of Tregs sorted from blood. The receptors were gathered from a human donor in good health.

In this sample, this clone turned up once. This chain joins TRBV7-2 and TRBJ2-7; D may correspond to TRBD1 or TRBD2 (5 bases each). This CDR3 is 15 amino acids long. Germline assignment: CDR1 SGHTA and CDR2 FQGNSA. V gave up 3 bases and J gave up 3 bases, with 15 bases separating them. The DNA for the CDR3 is TGTGCCAGCAGCTTTCTGCAGGGAGCCTACTACGAGCAGTACTTC. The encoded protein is CASSFLQGAYYEQYF. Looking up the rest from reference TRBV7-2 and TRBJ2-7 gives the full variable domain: GAGVSQSPSNKVTEKGKDVELRCDPISGHTALYWYRQSLGQGLEFLIYFQGNSAPDKSGLPSDRFSAERTGGSVSTLTIQRTQQEDSAVYLCASSFLQGAYYEQYFGPGTRLTVT.

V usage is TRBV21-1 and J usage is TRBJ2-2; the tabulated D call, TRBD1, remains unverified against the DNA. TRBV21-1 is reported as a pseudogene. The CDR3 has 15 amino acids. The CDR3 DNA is TGTGCCAGCAGCAAAATGGGGGCGCGGGCCGGGGAGCTGTTTTTT. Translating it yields CASSKMGARAGELFF.

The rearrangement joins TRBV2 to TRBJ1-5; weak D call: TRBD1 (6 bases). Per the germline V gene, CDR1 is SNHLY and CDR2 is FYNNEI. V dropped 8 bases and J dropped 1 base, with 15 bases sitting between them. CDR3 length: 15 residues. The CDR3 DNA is TGTGCCAGCGGCTTCGGCAGGGGAAGCAATCAGCCCCAGCATTTT. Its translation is CASGFGRGSNQPQHF.

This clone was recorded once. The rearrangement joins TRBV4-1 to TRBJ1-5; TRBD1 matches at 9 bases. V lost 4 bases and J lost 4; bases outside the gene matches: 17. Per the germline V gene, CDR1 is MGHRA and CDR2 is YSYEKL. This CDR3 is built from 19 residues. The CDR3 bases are TGCGCCAGCAGCCCCCAAACAGGGGGCGCTGGGAGTTGGAATCAGCCCCAGCATTTT. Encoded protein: CASSPQTGGAGSWNQPQHF.

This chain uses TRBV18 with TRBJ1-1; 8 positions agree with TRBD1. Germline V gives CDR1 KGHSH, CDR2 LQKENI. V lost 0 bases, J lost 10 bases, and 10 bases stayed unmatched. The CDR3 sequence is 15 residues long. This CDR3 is CASSPPVGTGTTAFF. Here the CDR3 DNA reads TGTGCCAGCTCACCACCCGTTGGGACAGGAACTACAGCTTTCTTT.

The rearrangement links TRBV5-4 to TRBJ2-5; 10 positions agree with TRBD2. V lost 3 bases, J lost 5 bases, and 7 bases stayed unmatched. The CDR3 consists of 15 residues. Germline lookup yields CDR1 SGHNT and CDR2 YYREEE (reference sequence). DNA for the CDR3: TGTGCCAGCAGCTCTAGCGGGAGAGGTTTCGAGACCCAGTACTTC. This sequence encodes CASSSSGRGFETQYF.

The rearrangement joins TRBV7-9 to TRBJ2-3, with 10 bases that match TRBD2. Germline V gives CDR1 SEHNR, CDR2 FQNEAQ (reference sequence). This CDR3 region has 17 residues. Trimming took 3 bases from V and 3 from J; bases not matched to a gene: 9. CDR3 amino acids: CASSFPDTSGITDTQYF. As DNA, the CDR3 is TGTGCCAGCAGCTTCCCGGACACTAGCGGGATTACAGATACGCAGTATTTT.

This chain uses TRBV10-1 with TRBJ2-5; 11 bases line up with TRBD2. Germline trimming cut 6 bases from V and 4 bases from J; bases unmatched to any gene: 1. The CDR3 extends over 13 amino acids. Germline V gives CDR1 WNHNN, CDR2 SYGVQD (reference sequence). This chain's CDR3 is CASSGLAGETQYF. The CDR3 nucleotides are TGCGCCAGCAGCGGACTAGCGGGAGAGACCCAGTACTTC.

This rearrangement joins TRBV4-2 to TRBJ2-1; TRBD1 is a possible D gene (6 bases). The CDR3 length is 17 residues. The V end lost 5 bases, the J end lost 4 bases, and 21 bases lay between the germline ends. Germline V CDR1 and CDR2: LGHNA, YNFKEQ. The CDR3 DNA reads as TGTGCCAGCAGCTTCCAGGGGTGGGGGTCTTTTTACAATGAGCAGTTCTTC. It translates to CASSFQGWGSFYNEQFF.

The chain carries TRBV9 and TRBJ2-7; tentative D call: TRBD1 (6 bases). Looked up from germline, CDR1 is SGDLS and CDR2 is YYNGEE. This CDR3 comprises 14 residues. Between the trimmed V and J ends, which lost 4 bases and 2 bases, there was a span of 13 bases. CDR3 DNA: TGTGCCAGCAGCAAGAGGACAGCCCCCTACGAGCAGTACTTC. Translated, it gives CASSKRTAPYEQYF.

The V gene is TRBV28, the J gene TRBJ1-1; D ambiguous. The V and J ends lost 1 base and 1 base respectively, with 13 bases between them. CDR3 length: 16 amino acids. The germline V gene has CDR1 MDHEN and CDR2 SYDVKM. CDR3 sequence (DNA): TGTGCCAGCAGTTTATACGCAGGACCCCAGAACACTGAAGCTTTCTTT. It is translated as CASSLYAGPQNTEAFF.

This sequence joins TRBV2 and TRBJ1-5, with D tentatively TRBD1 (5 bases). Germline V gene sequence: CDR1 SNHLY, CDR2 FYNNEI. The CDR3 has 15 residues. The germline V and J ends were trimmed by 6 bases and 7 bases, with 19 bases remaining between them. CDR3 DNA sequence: TGTGCCAGCAGCACGCCCCCGGTCGCAGGGCAGCCCCAGCATTTT. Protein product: CASSTPPVAGQPQHF.

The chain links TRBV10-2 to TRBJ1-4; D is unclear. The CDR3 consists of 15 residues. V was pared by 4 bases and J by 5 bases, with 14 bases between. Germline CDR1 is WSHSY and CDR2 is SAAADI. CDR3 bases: TGCGCCAGCAGTGTCCTCAGCCCTATGAATGAAAAACTGTTTTTT. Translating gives CASSVLSPMNEKLFF.

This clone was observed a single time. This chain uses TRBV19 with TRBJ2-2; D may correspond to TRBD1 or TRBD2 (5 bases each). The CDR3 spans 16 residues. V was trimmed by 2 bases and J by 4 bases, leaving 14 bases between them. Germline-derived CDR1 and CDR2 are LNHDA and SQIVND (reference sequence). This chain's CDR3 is CASSIRGGLRTGELFF. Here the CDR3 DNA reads TGTGCCAGTAGTATAAGGGGCGGACTCCGCACCGGGGAGCTGTTTTTT.

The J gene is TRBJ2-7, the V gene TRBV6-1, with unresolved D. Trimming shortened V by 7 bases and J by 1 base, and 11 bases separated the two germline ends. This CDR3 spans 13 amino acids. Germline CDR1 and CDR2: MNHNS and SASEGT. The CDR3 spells CASTTSPSYEQYF. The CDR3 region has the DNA TGTGCCAGCACCACAAGTCCTTCCTACGAGCAGTACTTC.

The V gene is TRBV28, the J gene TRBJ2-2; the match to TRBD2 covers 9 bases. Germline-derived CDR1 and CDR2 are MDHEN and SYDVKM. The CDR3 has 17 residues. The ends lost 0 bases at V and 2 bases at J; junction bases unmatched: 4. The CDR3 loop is CASSLWASGANTGELFF. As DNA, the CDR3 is TGTGCCAGCAGTTTATGGGCTAGCGGGGCCAACACCGGGGAGCTGTTTTTT.

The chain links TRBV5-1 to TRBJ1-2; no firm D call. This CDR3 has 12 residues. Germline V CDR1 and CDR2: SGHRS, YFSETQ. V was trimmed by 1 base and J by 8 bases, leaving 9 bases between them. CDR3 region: CASSLTEGGYTF. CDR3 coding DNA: TGCGCCAGCAGCTTGACAGAGGGAGGCTACACCTTC.

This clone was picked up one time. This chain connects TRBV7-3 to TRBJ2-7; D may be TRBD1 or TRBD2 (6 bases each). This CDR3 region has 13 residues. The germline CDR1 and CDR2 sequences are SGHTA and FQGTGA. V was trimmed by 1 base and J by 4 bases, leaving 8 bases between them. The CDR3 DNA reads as TGTGCCAGCAGCTTAAAGGGGGGTTACGAGCAGTACTTC. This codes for CASSLKGGYEQYF.

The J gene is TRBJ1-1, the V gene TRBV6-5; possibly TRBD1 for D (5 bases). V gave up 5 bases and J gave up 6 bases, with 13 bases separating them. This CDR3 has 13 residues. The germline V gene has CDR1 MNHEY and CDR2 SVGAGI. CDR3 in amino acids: CASSRPGGAEAFF. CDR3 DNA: TGTGCCAGCAGTCGCCCGGGGGGGGCTGAAGCTTTCTTT.

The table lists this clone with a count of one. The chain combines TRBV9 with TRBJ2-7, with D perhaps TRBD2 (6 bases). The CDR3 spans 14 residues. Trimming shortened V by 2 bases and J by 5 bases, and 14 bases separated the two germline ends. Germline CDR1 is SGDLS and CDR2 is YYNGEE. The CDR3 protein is CASSVSGVSNEQYF. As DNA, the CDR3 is TGTGCCAGCAGCGTGTCGGGAGTGAGTAACGAGCAGTACTTC.

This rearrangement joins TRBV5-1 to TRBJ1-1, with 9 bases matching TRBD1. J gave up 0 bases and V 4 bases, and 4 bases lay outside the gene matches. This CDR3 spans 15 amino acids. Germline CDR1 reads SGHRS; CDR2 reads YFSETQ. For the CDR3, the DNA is TGCGCCAGCAGCCCCCGGACAGGGGTGAACACTGAAGCTTTCTTT. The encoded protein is CASSPRTGVNTEAFF. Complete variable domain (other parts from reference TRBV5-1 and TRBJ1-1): KAGVTQTPRYLIKTRGQQVTLSCSPISGHRSVSWYQQTPGQGLQFLFEYFSETQRNKGNFPGRFSGRQFSNSRSEMNVSTLELGDSALYLCASSPRTGVNTEAFFGQGTRLTVV.

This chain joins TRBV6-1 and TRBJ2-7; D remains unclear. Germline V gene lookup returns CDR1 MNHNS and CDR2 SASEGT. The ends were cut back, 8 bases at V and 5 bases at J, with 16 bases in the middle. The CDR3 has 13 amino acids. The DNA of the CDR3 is TGTGCCAGCGGAATGCCCGGTATCCACGAGCAGTACTTC. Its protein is CASGMPGIHEQYF.

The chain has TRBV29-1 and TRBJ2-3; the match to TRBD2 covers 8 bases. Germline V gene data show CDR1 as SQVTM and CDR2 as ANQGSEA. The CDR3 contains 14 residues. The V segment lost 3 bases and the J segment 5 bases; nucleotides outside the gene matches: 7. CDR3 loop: CSVEGGRGGDTQYF. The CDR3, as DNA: TGCAGCGTTGAGGGCGGACGGGGGGGAGATACGCAGTATTTT.

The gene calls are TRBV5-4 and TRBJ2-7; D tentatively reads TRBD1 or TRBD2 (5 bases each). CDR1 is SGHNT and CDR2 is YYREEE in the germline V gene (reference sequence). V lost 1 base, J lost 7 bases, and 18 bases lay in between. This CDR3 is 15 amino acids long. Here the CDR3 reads CASSLYGGLLREQYF. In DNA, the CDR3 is TGTGCCAGCAGCTTGTATGGGGGATTGCTAAGAGAGCAGTACTTC.

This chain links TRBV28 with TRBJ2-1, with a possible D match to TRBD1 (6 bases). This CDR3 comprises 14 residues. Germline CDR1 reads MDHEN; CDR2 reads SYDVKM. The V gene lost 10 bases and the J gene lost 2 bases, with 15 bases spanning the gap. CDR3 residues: CATEGQGTYNEQFF. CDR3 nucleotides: TGTGCCACAGAGGGGCAGGGGACCTACAATGAGCAGTTCTTC. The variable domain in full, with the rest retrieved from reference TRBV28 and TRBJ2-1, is DVKVTQSSRYLVKRTGEKVFLECVQDMDHENMFWYRQDPGLGLRLIYFSYDVKMKEKGDIPEGYSVSREKKERFSLILESASTNQTSMYLCATEGQGTYNEQFFGPGTRLTVL.

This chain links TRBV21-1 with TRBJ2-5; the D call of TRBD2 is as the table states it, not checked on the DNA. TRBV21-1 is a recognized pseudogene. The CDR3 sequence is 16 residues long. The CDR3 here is CASSHRTSGSQETQYF. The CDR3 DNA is TGTGCCAGCAGCCACCGGACTAGCGGGTCTCAAGAGACCCAGTACTTC.

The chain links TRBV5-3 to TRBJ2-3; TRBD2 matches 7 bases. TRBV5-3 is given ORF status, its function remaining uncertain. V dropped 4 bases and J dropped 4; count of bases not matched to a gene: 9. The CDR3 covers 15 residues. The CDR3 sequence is CARSLRTSIADTQYF. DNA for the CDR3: TGTGCCAGAAGCCTACGGACTAGTATTGCAGATACGCAGTATTTT.

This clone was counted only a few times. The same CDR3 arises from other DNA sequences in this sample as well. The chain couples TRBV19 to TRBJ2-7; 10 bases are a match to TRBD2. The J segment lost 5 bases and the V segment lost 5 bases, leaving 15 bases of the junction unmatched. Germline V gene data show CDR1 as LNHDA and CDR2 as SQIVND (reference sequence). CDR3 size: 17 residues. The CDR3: CASSPGDSGRAYHEQYF. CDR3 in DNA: TGTGCCAGTAGTCCCGGAGACAGCGGGAGGGCCTACCACGAGCAGTACTTC.

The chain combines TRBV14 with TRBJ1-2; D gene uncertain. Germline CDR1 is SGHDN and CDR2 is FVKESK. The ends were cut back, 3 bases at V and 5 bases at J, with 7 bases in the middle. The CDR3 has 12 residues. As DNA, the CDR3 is TGTGCCAGCAGCCAGATGGGGTATGGCTACACCTTC. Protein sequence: CASSQMGYGYTF.

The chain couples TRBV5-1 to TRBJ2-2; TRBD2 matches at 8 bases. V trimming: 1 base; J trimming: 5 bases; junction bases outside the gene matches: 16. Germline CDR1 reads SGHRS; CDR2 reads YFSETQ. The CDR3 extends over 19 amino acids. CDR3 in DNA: TGCGCCAGCAGCTTGTCGACCGCAACTAGCGGTCCCGCAACCGGGGAGCTGTTTTTT. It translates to CASSLSTATSGPATGELFF.